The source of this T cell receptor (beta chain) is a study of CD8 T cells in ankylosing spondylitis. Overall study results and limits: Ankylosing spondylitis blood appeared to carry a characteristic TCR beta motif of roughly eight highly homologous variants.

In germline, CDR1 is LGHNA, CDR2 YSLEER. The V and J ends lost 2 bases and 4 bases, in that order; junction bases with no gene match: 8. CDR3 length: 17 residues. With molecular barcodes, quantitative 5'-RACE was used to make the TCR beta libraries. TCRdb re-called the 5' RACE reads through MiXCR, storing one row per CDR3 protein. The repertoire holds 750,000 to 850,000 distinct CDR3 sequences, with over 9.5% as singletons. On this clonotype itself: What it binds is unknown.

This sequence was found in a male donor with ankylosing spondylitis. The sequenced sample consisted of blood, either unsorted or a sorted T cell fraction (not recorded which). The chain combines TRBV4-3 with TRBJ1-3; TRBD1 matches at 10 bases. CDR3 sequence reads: CASSQYKGTGVGNTIYF. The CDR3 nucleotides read TGCGCCAGCAGCCAATATAAAGGGACAGGGGTCGGAAACACCATATATTTT.